One and the same sample provided the 27 T cell receptor beta chains below, sequenced in a study of blood T cell repertoires in COVID-19. Sequencing was performed with immunoSEQ multiplex PCR; in TCRdb, only in-frame clones are kept and a portion is missing. Of under 200,000 clones detected, more than 70% appear once; the ten largest clones hold 1.5% to 2%. Specimen: peripheral blood. These receptors originate from a man in his late teens or twenties with active or convalescent COVID-19.

J is TRBJ2-5 and V is TRBV5-1; 7 nucleotides agree with TRBD2. The CDR3 has 14 residues. Germline lookup yields CDR1 SGHRS and CDR2 YFSETQ. With V trimmed by 0 bases and J by 7 bases, 6 bases remained unmatched. The CDR3 sequence is CASSLALGGRTQYF. In DNA form, the CDR3 reads TGCGCCAGCAGCTTGGCTCTGGGAGGGAGGACCCAGTACTTC.

This chain connects TRBV18 to TRBJ1-1; 7 nucleotides line up with TRBD1. Losses at the gene ends were 0 bases for V and 2 bases for J; bases not matched to a gene: 6. Looked up from germline, CDR1 is KGHSH and CDR2 is LQKENI. The CDR3 has 16 amino acids. The chain's CDR3 is CASSPPLGTANTEAFF. The CDR3 DNA sequence: TGTGCCAGCTCACCACCCCTGGGGACAGCTAACACTGAAGCTTTCTTT.

The V and J genes are TRBV13 and TRBJ2-2; TRBD1 matches 12 bases. Germline CDR1 reads PRHDT; CDR2 reads FYEKMQ (reference sequence). Trimming removed 5 bases from V and 4 bases from J; junction bases left unmatched: 5. This CDR3 has 16 amino acids. CDR3 amino acids: CASSTRDRGPTGELFF. CDR3 nucleotide sequence: TGTGCCAGCAGCACCCGGGACAGGGGGCCCACCGGGGAGCTGTTTTTT. Full variable domain (missing parts from reference TRBV13 and TRBJ2-2): AAGVIQSPRHLIKEKRETATLKCYPIPRHDTVYWYQQGPGQDPQFLISFYEKMQSDKGSIPDRFSAQQFSDYHSELNMSSLELGDSALYFCASSTRDRGPTGELFFGEGSRLTVL.

This rearrangement joins TRBV9 to TRBJ2-7; maybe TRBD2 (6 bases). V dropped 4 bases and J dropped 5 bases, with 16 bases sitting between them. Per the germline V gene, CDR1 is SGDLS and CDR2 is YYNGEE. This CDR3 comprises 14 residues. The CDR3 region is CASSPPRAGNEQYF. The CDR3, as DNA: TGTGCCAGCAGCCCCCCCCGCGCGGGGAACGAGCAGTACTTC. The whole variable domain, remainder taken from reference TRBV9 and TRBJ2-7, is DSGVTQTPKHLITATGQRVTLRCSPRSGDLSVYWYQQSLDQGLQFLIQYYNGEERAKGNILERFSAQQFPDLHSELNLSSLELGDSALYFCASSPPRAGNEQYFGPGTRLTVT.

The chain has TRBV13 and TRBJ2-3; a possible D gene is TRBD1 (6 bases). Germline assignment: CDR1 PRHDT and CDR2 FYEKMQ (reference sequence). CDR3 length: 13 residues. Trimming took off 6 bases at V and 7 bases at J, with 14 bases between the two ends. CDR3 amino acids: CASRHTGQHTQYF. The CDR3 DNA reads as TGTGCCAGCAGACACACAGGGCAACATACGCAGTATTTT.

The chain has TRBV30 and TRBJ1-2, with TRBD1 matching 8 bases. V lost 5 bases and J lost 5; bases outside the gene matches: 10. The CDR3 is 14 amino acids. Germline V gene data show CDR1 as GTSNPN and CDR2 as SVGIG (reference sequence). The CDR3 sequence: CAWRFGQGPYGYTF. The CDR3 region has the DNA TGTGCCTGGCGATTTGGACAGGGCCCTTATGGCTACACCTTC.

The chain recombines TRBV6-5 with TRBJ2-7; 13 nucleotides align to TRBD2. J gave up 3 bases and V 2 bases, and 1 base lay outside the gene matches. The CDR3 is 15 residues long. The germline CDR1 and CDR2 sequences are MNHEY and SVGAGI. CDR3 loop: CASSYGLAGVYEQYF. The CDR3 DNA follows: TGTGCCAGCAGTTACGGACTAGCGGGAGTCTACGAGCAGTACTTC.

The chain recombines TRBV3-1 (or the pseudogene TRBV3-2) with TRBJ1-5, with 8 bases aligning to TRBD1. Unmatched junction bases numbered 3, after V lost 1 base and J lost 1 base. The CDR3 length is 16 residues. Germline loops: CDR1 LGHDT, CDR2 YNNKEL (reference sequence). The CDR3 sequence is CASSQGTGRSNQPQHF. The CDR3 bases are TGTGCCAGCAGCCAAGGGACAGGGCGGAGCAATCAGCCCCAGCATTTT.

V usage is TRBV7-2 and J usage is TRBJ2-7; D is unresolved. The germline V gene encodes CDR1 SGHTA and CDR2 FQGNSA. V gave up 1 base and J gave up 4 bases, with 8 bases separating them. The length of the CDR3 is 13 residues. In DNA, the CDR3 is TGTGCCAGCAGCTTAGGTCCTGTGTACGAGCAGTACTTC. Translation: CASSLGPVYEQYF.

The CDR3 bases are TGTGCCAGCAGCCACCTACGGGGCTCCTACGAGCAGTACTTC. Protein sequence: CASSHLRGSYEQYF. The chain employs TRBV3-1 (or the pseudogene TRBV3-2) and TRBJ2-7; D is perhaps TRBD2 (5 bases). Germline loops: CDR1 LGHDT, CDR2 YNNKEL (reference sequence). The ends were cut back, 3 bases at V and 0 bases at J, with 9 bases in the middle. The CDR3 length is 14 residues.

This clone was counted a single time. This chain connects TRBV4-2 to TRBJ2-3; 9 bases agree with TRBD2. Trimming at V came to 4 bases and at J to 4 bases, leaving 12 bases not matched to a gene. CDR3 length equals 17 residues. Germline V gene lookup returns CDR1 LGHNA and CDR2 YNFKEQ. The CDR3 spells CASSPQTAGGPADTQYF. CDR3 nucleotides: TGTGCCAGCAGCCCACAAACGGCGGGGGGGCCGGCAGATACGCAGTATTTT.

This clone was counted a single time. The chain employs TRBV19 and TRBJ2-1; 11 bases are shared with TRBD2. Germline lookup yields CDR1 LNHDA and CDR2 SQIVND (reference sequence). This CDR3 region has 16 residues. V shed 4 bases and J 4 bases; nucleotides not matched to a gene: 6. CDR3 bases: TGTGCCAGTAGTAAGGGGACTAGCGGCAAATACAATGAGCAGTTCTTC. Protein sequence: CASSKGTSGKYNEQFF.

The chain carries TRBV7-2 and TRBJ1-4; perhaps TRBD1 as D (5 bases). CDR1 is SGHTA, CDR2 FQGNSA, per germline. This CDR3 has 14 amino acids. V was pared by 3 bases and J by 6 bases, with 11 bases between. In nucleotides, the CDR3 is TGTGCCAGCAGCTTCCGGCAGGGCGATGAAAAACTGTTTTTT. Amino acids: CASSFRQGDEKLFF.

This clone has only one observation. V gene TRBV14 combines with J gene TRBJ2-7; 8 bases fit TRBD2. V lost 4 bases and J lost 6; bases outside the gene matches: 8. The germline V gene has CDR1 SGHDN and CDR2 FVKESK. The CDR3 length is 14 residues. The CDR3 region has the DNA TGTGCCAGCAGCCCCGGGGGGGTCCGGGTCGAGCAGTACTTC. Translated, it gives CASSPGGVRVEQYF.

The V and J genes are TRBV2 and TRBJ1-6; weak D call: TRBD1 (6 bases). CDR1 is SNHLY, CDR2 FYNNEI, per germline. The CDR3 consists of 15 residues. The germline V and J ends were trimmed by 2 bases and 6 bases, with 11 bases remaining between them. CDR3 in DNA: TGTGCCAGCAGTGAAACCACAGGGTCTAATTCACCCCTCCACTTT. Translated: CASSETTGSNSPLHF.

This sequence joins TRBV2 and TRBJ1-2; 9 nucleotides match TRBD1. This CDR3 is 13 amino acids long. V shed 4 bases, J shed 7 bases, and the junction held 4 bases outside the gene matches. From germline, CDR1 is SNHLY and CDR2 FYNNEI. CDR3 DNA: TGTGCCAGCAGTGCGGGACAGGGTCCTGGCTACACCTTC. This encodes CASSAGQGPGYTF.

V usage is TRBV13 and J usage is TRBJ2-1; TRBD2 agrees at 10 bases. Germline loops: CDR1 PRHDT, CDR2 FYEKMQ (reference sequence). V shed 6 bases, J shed 6 bases, and the junction held 8 bases outside the gene matches. CDR3 length: 15 residues. The CDR3 reads CASSFTSGVSNEQFF. CDR3 DNA sequence: TGTGCCAGCAGTTTCACTAGCGGGGTTTCCAATGAGCAGTTCTTC.

This clone came up once. The chain is built from TRBV19 and TRBJ1-5; 8 nucleotides line up with TRBD1. V dropped 10 bases and J dropped 2; count of bases not matched to a gene: 7. The CDR3 has 14 amino acids. Germline V gene sequence: CDR1 LNHDA, CDR2 SQIVND (reference sequence). The CDR3 region is CATRQGTGNQPQHF. CDR3 DNA: TGTGCCACTCGACAGGGGACGGGCAATCAGCCCCAGCATTTT.

This sequence joins TRBV29-1 and TRBJ2-1; possibly TRBD2 for D (5 bases). From germline, CDR1 is SQVTM and CDR2 ANQGSEA. Deletions cut 2 bases from V and 8 bases from J, with 19 bases between. This CDR3 has 15 amino acids. The CDR3 DNA reads TGCAGCGTTGAACAAGACGGGCGAGGGATGGATGAGCAGTTCTTC. Its translation: CSVEQDGRGMDEQFF.

The genes are TRBV19 and TRBJ1-4, with a possible D match to TRBD1 (6 bases). CDR1 is LNHDA, CDR2 SQIVND, per germline (reference sequence). The CDR3 is made up of 14 amino acids. V was cut by 7 bases and J by 1 base, with 10 bases left in between. CDR3 region: CASTLRGTNEKLFF. DNA for the CDR3: TGTGCCAGTACTCTCAGGGGAACTAATGAAAAACTGTTTTTT.

The chain has TRBV14 and TRBJ2-2; 11 nucleotides agree with TRBD2. Germline CDR1 is SGHDN and CDR2 is FVKESK. With 6 bases clipped from V and 7 bases from J, the junction kept 4 bases outside the gene matches. CDR3 length equals 14 residues. The CDR3 nucleotides are TGTGCCAGCAGACTAGCGGGAGTTGGCGGGGAGCTGTTTTTT. Amino acids: CASRLAGVGGELFF. Full variable domain (missing parts from reference TRBV14 and TRBJ2-2): EAGVTQFPSHSVIEKGQTVTLRCDPISGHDNLYWYRRVMGKEIKFLLHFVKESKQDESGMPNNRFLAERTGGTYSTLKVQPAELEDSGVYFCASRLAGVGGELFFGEGSRLTVL.

The J gene is TRBJ2-1, the V gene TRBV6-2 or TRBV6-3; TRBD1 matches 8 bases. The CDR3 totals 14 residues. Germline CDR1 and CDR2: MNHEY and SVGEGT. Germline trimming cut 6 bases from V and 9 bases from J; bases unmatched to any gene: 10. CDR3 coding DNA: TGTGCCAGCAGCTTCAGGGGGCAGAGTGGTGAGCAGTTCTTC. This translates into CASSFRGQSGEQFF.

CDR3 loop: CASTREGATDTQYF. Here the CDR3 DNA reads TGCGCCAGCACCAGGGAGGGCGCGACAGATACGCAGTATTTT. The chain uses TRBV5-1 and TRBJ2-3; 7 bases match TRBD2. CDR3 length: 14 residues. The J segment lost 3 bases and the V segment lost 6 bases, leaving 7 bases of the junction unmatched. The germline gives CDR1 SGHRS, CDR2 YFSETQ. Variable domain in full (rest from reference TRBV5-1 and TRBJ2-3): KAGVTQTPRYLIKTRGQQVTLSCSPISGHRSVSWYQQTPGQGLQFLFEYFSETQRNKGNFPGRFSGRQFSNSRSEMNVSTLELGDSALYLCASTREGATDTQYFGPGTRLTVL.

CDR3 DNA sequence: TGTGCCACCAGCAGAGGACAGGGCGGGGATGTAGACGAGCAGTACTTC. Translation: CATSRGQGGDVDEQYF. The V call is TRBV15, the J call TRBJ2-7; tentative D call: TRBD1 (7 bases). V was shortened by 1 base and J by 5 bases, with 18 bases between the two germline ends. This CDR3 contains 16 residues. The V gene's germline CDR1 is LNHNV and CDR2 YYDKDF (reference sequence). Full variable domain (outside the CDR3, taken from reference TRBV15 and TRBJ2-7): DAMVIQNPRYQVTQFGKPVTLSCSQTLNHNVMYWYQQKSSQAPKLLFHYYDKDFNNEADTPDNFQSRRPNTSFCFLDIRSPGLGDTAMYLCATSRGQGGDVDEQYFGPGTRLTVT.

The chain recombines TRBV6-5 with TRBJ2-5; TRBD1 aligns across 7 bases. This CDR3 is 13 amino acids long. V lost 5 bases to trimming and J lost 5 bases; unmatched junction nucleotides: 5. The V gene's germline CDR1 is MNHEY and CDR2 SVGAGI. The CDR3 DNA follows: TGTGCCAGCAGTAACAGGGGTGGGGAGACCCAGTACTTC. It yields the protein CASSNRGGETQYF.

The chain links TRBV5-6 to TRBJ2-3, with 7 bases that match TRBD2. Trimming at V came to 2 bases and at J to 4 bases, leaving 4 bases not matched to a gene. The CDR3 is made up of 14 amino acids. The germline V gene encodes CDR1 SGHDT and CDR2 YYEEEE. Here the CDR3 DNA reads TGTGCCAGCAGCTTCGGGGCGGGGGCAGATACGCAGTATTTT. Protein sequence: CASSFGAGADTQYF. The variable domain in full, completed from reference TRBV5-6 and TRBJ2-3, reads DAGVTQSPTHLIKTRGQQVTLRCSPKSGHDTVSWYQQALGQGPQFIFQYYEEEERQRGNFPDRFSGHQFPNYSSELNVNALLLGDSALYLCASSFGAGADTQYFGPGTRLTVL.

The chain combines TRBV6-2 or TRBV6-3 with TRBJ2-7, with TRBD1 matching over 9 bases. Looked up from germline, CDR1 is MNHEY and CDR2 is SVGEGT. CDR3 length: 15 residues. With V trimmed by 5 bases and J by 4 bases, 9 bases remained unmatched. CDR3 coding DNA: TGTGCCAGCAGTCCCTACAGGGGGCCTGGATACGAGCAGTACTTC. It is translated as CASSPYRGPGYEQYF.